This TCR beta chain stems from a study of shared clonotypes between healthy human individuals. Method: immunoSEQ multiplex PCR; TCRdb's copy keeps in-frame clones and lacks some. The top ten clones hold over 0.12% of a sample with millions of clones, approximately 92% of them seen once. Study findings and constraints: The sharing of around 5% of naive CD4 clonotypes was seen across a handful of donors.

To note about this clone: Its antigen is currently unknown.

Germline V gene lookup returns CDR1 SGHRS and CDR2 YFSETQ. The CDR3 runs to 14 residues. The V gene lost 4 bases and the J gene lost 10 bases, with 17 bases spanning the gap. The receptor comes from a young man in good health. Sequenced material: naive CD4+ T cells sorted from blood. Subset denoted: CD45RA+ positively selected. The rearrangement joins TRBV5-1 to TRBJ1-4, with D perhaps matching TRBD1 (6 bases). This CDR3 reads CASSPRQEGGKLFF. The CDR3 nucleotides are TGCGCCAGCAGCCCCCGACAGGAAGGTGGAAAACTGTTTTTT.